A selection of T cell receptor beta chains follows, all from one sample in a study of T-cell memory formation after mild COVID-19. TCRdb reanalysed the 5' RACE reads using MiXCR and keeps one entry per CDR3 protein. This sample has 300,000 to 400,000 distinct CDR3 sequences, with approximately 15% found just once. The sequenced sample was PBMCs or a T cell subset sorted from them (not recorded which). These receptors originate from a man younger than 30 who had mild COVID-19 (a few samples of this study predate the infection). Cell type and time point are not known. CDR3s include the opening cysteine and the closing phenylalanine or tryptophan. Each record gives: V gene, D gene, clone size, J gene, CDR3 protein, CDR3 DNA. A D gene is named only where the DNA matches it firmly. A row's size may be missing; if present it is once, few, many or a size class.

TRBV3-1	-	-	TRBJ1-4	CASSQGRIYDRLISEKLFF	TGTGCCAGCAGCCAAGGAAGGATTTACGACAGGTTAATAAGCGAAAAACTGTTTTTT
TRBV12-3/TRBV12-4	-	few	TRBJ1-1	CASSLDDTSGAFF	TGTGCCAGCAGTCTAGACGACACCTCAGGAGCTTTCTTT
TRBV24-1	-	few	TRBJ2-3	CATSEEQITDTQYF	TGTGCCACCAGTGAGGAACAGATTACAGATACGCAGTATTTT
TRBV7-9	TRBD2	-	TRBJ2-3	CASSSRAGGPDTDTQYF	TGTGCCAGCAGCTCACGTGCGGGGGGGCCGGATACAGATACGCAGTATTTT
TRBV7-2	-	few	TRBJ2-3	CASSRDVADTQYF	TGTGCCAGCAGCCGGGACGTAGCAGATACGCAGTATTTT
TRBV9	-	many	TRBJ1-1	CASSASSYDGEAFF	TGTGCCAGCAGCGCTAGCTCTTATGACGGTGAAGCTTTCTTT
TRBV9	-	few	TRBJ2-5	CASSPTTRGQTQYF	TGTGCCAGCAGCCCCACGACGCGGGGACAGACCCAGTACTTC
TRBV7-8	-	-	TRBJ2-3	CASSLDSFTDTQYF	TGTGCCAGCAGCTTGGACAGCTTCACAGATACGCAGTATTTT
TRBV27	TRBD1	few	TRBJ1-2	CASSTFRDSYGYTF	TGTGCCAGCAGTACCTTCCGGGACAGCTATGGCTACACCTTC
TRBV6-5	TRBD1	-	TRBJ2-7	CASRQQGASNAEQYF	TGTGCCAGCAGGCAACAGGGGGCGAGTAACGCCGAGCAGTACTTC
TRBV12-3/TRBV12-4	-	-	TRBJ1-5	CASSFNAGNQPQHF	TGTGCCAGCAGTTTCAACGCGGGAAATCAGCCCCAGCATTTT
TRBV5-1	TRBD2	-	TRBJ2-5	CASSGRASGNQETQYF	TGCGCCAGCAGTGGTAGGGCTAGCGGGAACCAAGAGACCCAGTACTTC
TRBV20-1	TRBD2	few	TRBJ2-5	CSAEHGLAGGSETQYF	TGCAGTGCTGAACACGGACTAGCGGGGGGTAGTGAGACCCAGTACTTC
TRBV6-5	TRBD2	few	TRBJ2-1	CASSYATSGGSNEQFF	TGTGCCAGCAGTTACGCCACTAGCGGGGGTAGTAATGAGCAGTTCTTC
TRBV7-9	-	few	TRBJ2-5	CASSLLPEETQYF	TGTGCCAGCAGCTTACTCCCAGAAGAGACCCAGTACTTC
TRBV5-6	TRBD2	few	TRBJ2-2	CASSLFVGLAETNTGELFF	TGTGCCAGCAGCTTGTTTGTTGGACTAGCGGAAACGAACACCGGGGAGCTGTTTTTT
TRBV6-6	-	-	TRBJ2-6	CASQVAGANVLTF	TGTGCCTCCCAGGTGGCTGGGGCCAACGTCCTGACTTTC
TRBV12-3/TRBV12-4	TRBD1	-	TRBJ1-1	CASRYGQDGSGAFF	TGTGCCAGCAGATACGGACAGGATGGCTCCGGCGCTTTCTTT
TRBV7-9	-	-	TRBJ2-1	CASSYAGPINEQFF	TGTGCCAGCAGCTATGCGGGACCGATCAATGAGCAGTTCTTC
TRBV9	-	-	TRBJ1-6	CASNGSSYNSPLHF	TGTGCCAGCAACGGGAGCTCCTATAATTCACCCCTCCACTTT
TRBV29-1	-	few	TRBJ2-7	CSVTPGTIYEQYF	TGCAGCGTTACTCCGGGGACGATCTACGAGCAGTACTTC
TRBV12-3/TRBV12-4	TRBD1	-	TRBJ1-3	CASRGTAGNTIYF	TGTGCCAGCAGGGGGACAGCTGGAAACACCATATATTTT
TRBV7-7	TRBD2	-	TRBJ2-5	CASSRGGTYQETQYF	TGTGCTAGCAGCCGGGGGGGGACGTACCAAGAGACCCAGTACTTC
TRBV5-1	-	-	TRBJ2-7	CASSPKGTGRFRSSYEQYF	TGCGCCAGCAGCCCCAAGGGAACTGGACGGTTTAGGAGCTCCTACGAGCAGTACTTC
TRBV6-2/TRBV6-3	-	-	TRBJ1-2	CASSATGGVYGYTF	TGTGCCAGCAGCGCTACGGGCGGTGTCTATGGCTACACCTTC
TRBV7-9	-	-	TRBJ2-1	CASSLERLTDNEQFF	TGTGCCAGCAGCTTGGAGCGGTTAACAGACAATGAGCAGTTCTTC
TRBV2	-	-	TRBJ2-3	CASSELDNSITDTQYF	TGTGCCAGCAGTGAATTGGACAACTCGATCACAGATACGCAGTATTTT
TRBV4-3	-	-	TRBJ1-1	CASSQGMGAEAFF	TGCGCCAGCAGCCAAGGGATGGGCGCTGAAGCTTTCTTT
TRBV19	-	few	TRBJ2-5	CASSIRGTETQYF	TGTGCCAGTAGTATAAGGGGTACGGAGACCCAGTACTTC
TRBV7-9	TRBD1	-	TRBJ1-2	CASSQQGQGYGYTF	TGTGCCAGCAGCCAACAGGGGCAAGGCTATGGCTACACCTTC
TRBV9	-	few	TRBJ1-6	CASSAQSRSPLHF	TGTGCCAGCAGCGCCCAGAGTCGATCACCCCTCCACTTT
TRBV10-3	TRBD2	few	TRBJ2-3	CAISPLAGGTDTQYF	TGTGCCATCAGTCCGCTAGCGGGGGGCACAGATACGCAGTATTTT
TRBV11-1	-	-	TRBJ2-5	CASSLPLRGPQETQYF	TGTGCCAGCAGCTTACCCCTCCGGGGACCCCAAGAGACCCAGTACTTC
TRBV12-3/TRBV12-4	TRBD1	-	TRBJ1-1	CASIFSRGPNTEAFF	TGTGCCAGCATCTTTTCCAGGGGGCCGAACACTGAAGCTTTCTTT
TRBV4-3	-	few	TRBJ2-7	CASSGGVAYEQYF	TGCGCCAGCTCCGGCGGGGTCGCCTACGAGCAGTACTTC
TRBV4-2	-	many	TRBJ2-7	CASSLHSAGEQYF	TGTGCCAGCAGCCTCCACAGCGCAGGCGAGCAGTACTTC
TRBV6-5	-	-	TRBJ1-1	CASKNRYTEAFF	TGTGCCAGCAAAAACAGGTACACTGAAGCTTTCTTT
TRBV7-9	TRBD1	-	TRBJ1-2	CASSRTGLNGYTF	TGTGCCAGCAGCCGGACAGGGTTGAATGGCTACACCTTC
TRBV7-2	-	-	TRBJ2-3	CASRPRGGETDTQYF	TGTGCCAGCAGGCCCCGAGGAGGGGAAACAGATACGCAGTATTTT
TRBV7-9	-	few	TRBJ2-2	CASTRKVWELFF	TGTGCCAGCACCAGAAAGGTCTGGGAGCTGTTTTTT
TRBV7-2	-	many	TRBJ2-7	CASSPRSRTGTYEQYF	TGTGCCAGCAGCCCTCGAAGCCGGACGGGTACCTACGAGCAGTACTTC
TRBV19	TRBD1	few	TRBJ1-5	CASNTDRGRSLNQPQHF	TGTGCCAGTAATACGGACAGGGGGCGAAGCCTCAATCAGCCCCAGCATTTT
TRBV30	-	-	TRBJ1-5	CAWSDGLGGQPQHF	TGTGCCTGGAGTGACGGACTGGGGGGCCAGCCCCAGCATTTT
TRBV2	-	-	TRBJ2-5	CASGGGAVETQYF	TGTGCCAGCGGAGGAGGAGCGGTCGAGACCCAGTACTTC
TRBV6-5	-	-	TRBJ1-2	CASRSDGYYGYTF	TGTGCCAGCAGATCGGACGGATACTATGGCTACACCTTC